Below, 21 T cell receptor beta chains from the same sample are listed, as sequenced in a study of T cell clonotyping in hematopoietic cell transplantation (dated by TCRdb to 2020 to 2023). The intended sense of this specimen's time point label: recipient sample about 28 days before transplant, after cytoreduction. Library preparation used the immunoSEQ multiplex PCR assay. TCRdb mirrors the immuneACCESS table, restricted to in-frame sequences. Some clones are absent from its copies; in checked studies, under half trace to an unresolved V gene, and the reason for the others is unknown. This sample has about 49,000 clones in its table, and just over 85% of those were observed once. 5.9% of the sample rests with the top ten. The sample consisted of peripheral blood mononuclear cells, taken before stem cell transplant. Every receptor here comes from a man aged 60 to 69 with biphenotypic leukemia. Some clones in this sample may be carry-over from other donors' samples.

This clone has a single count. The chain uses TRBV14 and TRBJ2-3; D may be TRBD2 (7 bases). V was cut by 4 bases and J by 7 bases, with 18 bases left in between. Germline-derived CDR1 and CDR2 are SGHDN and FVKESK. This CDR3 region has 15 residues. DNA for the CDR3: TGTGCCAGCAGCCTCGACTGGGGGGGCCGAAATACGCAGTATTTT. This sequence encodes CASSLDWGGRNTQYF.

The chain has TRBV30 and TRBJ2-7; D is perhaps TRBD1 (8 bases). Germline CDR1 reads GTSNPN; CDR2 reads SVGIG (reference sequence). The CDR3 has 12 residues. Trimming removed 3 bases at V and 6 bases at J, with 12 bases between. In DNA form, the CDR3 reads TGTGCCTGGAGACAGGGGGGGCGCGAGCAGTACTTC. Protein: CAWRQGGREQYF.

The rearrangement links TRBV10-3 to TRBJ2-3; 7 positions match TRBD1. V lost 10 bases, J lost 2 bases, and 9 bases stayed unmatched. This CDR3 contains 14 residues. Germline V gene lookup returns CDR1 ENHRY and CDR2 SYGVKD. The CDR3 region is CATWDSAFTDTQYF. The CDR3 DNA reads TGTGCCACCTGGGACAGCGCGTTCACAGATACGCAGTATTTT.

V is TRBV2 and J is TRBJ2-7, with 8 nucleotides matching TRBD1. The V and J ends lost 6 bases and 4 bases, in that order; junction bases with no gene match: 14. Germline assignment: CDR1 SNHLY and CDR2 FYNNEI. This CDR3 has 16 amino acids. CDR3 sequence (DNA): TGTGCCAGCAGGTCCCCCTCCCGGGACAGGATTTACGAGCAGTACTTC. Amino acids: CASRSPSRDRIYEQYF.

The chain is built from TRBV5-1 and TRBJ1-1; tentatively, D is TRBD1 (6 bases). Germline CDR1 is SGHRS and CDR2 is YFSETQ. CDR3 length: 14 residues. V was cut by 4 bases and J by 1 base, with 11 bases left in between. The CDR3 coding sequence is TGCGCCAGCAGCGTGGACAGTCAGAACACTGAAGCTTTCTTT. This encodes CASSVDSQNTEAFF.

The V call is TRBV7-9, the J call TRBJ2-2; D call uncertain. The V end was cut by 1 base, the J end by 7 bases, with 4 bases between. This CDR3 contains 12 residues. CDR1 SEHNR and CDR2 FQNEAQ come from the germline V gene (reference sequence). This chain's CDR3 is CASSLVGGELFF. Here the CDR3 DNA reads TGTGCCAGCAGCTTAGTAGGCGGGGAGCTGTTTTTT.

This sequence joins TRBV19 and TRBJ2-7, with TRBD1 as a possible D gene (6 bases). This CDR3 has 15 amino acids. V lost 3 bases to trimming and J lost 3 bases, with 15 bases between them. Per germline, CDR1 LNHDA and CDR2 SQIVND (reference sequence). This CDR3 reads CASSIQGLSNYEQYF. As DNA, the CDR3 is TGTGCCAGTAGTATCCAGGGGCTTTCTAACTACGAGCAGTACTTC. The variable domain in full, completed from reference TRBV19 and TRBJ2-7, reads DGGITQSPKYLFRKEGQNVTLSCEQNLNHDAMYWYRQDPGQGLRLIYYSQIVNDFQKGDIAEGYSVSREKKESFPLTVTSAQKNPTAFYLCASSIQGLSNYEQYFGPGTRLTVT.

This chain connects TRBV5-1 to TRBJ2-3, with 11 bases matching TRBD1. The CDR3 runs to 14 residues. Germline values: CDR1 SGHRS, CDR2 YFSETQ. The V and J ends lost 6 bases and 6 bases, in that order; junction bases with no gene match: 6. CDR3 nucleotides: TGCGCCAGCACTCAGGACAGGGGGCTGGATACGCAGTATTTT. Amino acid sequence: CASTQDRGLDTQYF.

The rearrangement uses TRBV11-1 and TRBJ1-5; 8 bases align to TRBD1. This CDR3 spans 15 amino acids. The V segment lost 5 bases and the J segment 6 bases; nucleotides outside the gene matches: 9. Germline V gene sequence: CDR1 SGHAT, CDR2 FQDESV (reference sequence). This chain's CDR3 is CASSPGTGRGQPQHF. The CDR3 region has the DNA TGTGCCAGCAGCCCAGGGACAGGACGGGGTCAGCCCCAGCATTTT.

The chain recombines TRBV7-8 with TRBJ2-2; 10 bases are a match to TRBD2. The junction had 11 bases not matched to a gene; V was cut back by 4 bases and J by 3 bases. There are 18 residues in the CDR3. The germline V gene has CDR1 SGHVS and CDR2 FQNEAQ. Here the CDR3 reads CASSSLGSGRTDTGELFF. In nucleotides, the CDR3 is TGTGCCAGCAGCTCCCTTGGTAGCGGGAGGACCGACACCGGGGAGCTGTTTTTT.

The CDR3 loop reads CASSFKDLVSNTGELFF. In nucleotides, the CDR3 is TGTGCCAGCAGCTTTAAGGATCTAGTATCGAACACCGGGGAGCTGTTTTTT. The chain links TRBV5-4 to TRBJ2-2; D not certain. This CDR3 has 17 residues. In germline, CDR1 is SGHNT, CDR2 YYREEE (reference sequence). V dropped 2 bases and J dropped 0 bases, with 14 bases sitting between them.

This sequence joins TRBV30 and TRBJ2-1; D call uncertain. The CDR3 length is 11 residues. Germline V gene sequence: CDR1 GTSNPN, CDR2 SVGIG (reference sequence). V lost 4 bases and J lost 9, with 10 bases in between. CDR3 region: CAWKGTTEQFF. The CDR3, as DNA: TGTGCCTGGAAGGGTACCACTGAGCAGTTCTTC.

The rearrangement links TRBV7-2 to TRBJ2-3, with 7 bases that match TRBD2. CDR3 length equals 19 residues. Germline CDR1 and CDR2: SGHTA and FQGNSA. With 4 bases clipped from V and 3 bases from J, the junction kept 19 bases outside the gene matches. The CDR3 spells CASSSRLWAGEWGTDTQYF. The CDR3 DNA follows: TGTGCCAGCAGCTCCCGTTTATGGGCGGGAGAATGGGGAACAGATACGCAGTATTTT.

This clone showed up just once. The chain employs TRBV4-2 and TRBJ1-1; D is uncertain. V was clipped by 6 bases and J by 2 bases, with 10 bases between them. This CDR3 spans 13 amino acids. Germline V CDR1 and CDR2: LGHNA, YNFKEQ. CDR3 loop: CASRKELNTEAFF. Written as DNA, the CDR3 is TGTGCCAGCAGGAAGGAGCTTAACACTGAAGCTTTCTTT.

The CDR3 bases are TGTGCCTGGCGACAGGGGAATAGTGGGGCTGAAGCTTTCTTT. Amino acids: CAWRQGNSGAEAFF. This chain joins TRBV30 and TRBJ1-1; 8 bases align to TRBD1. V lost 5 bases, J lost 6 bases, and 11 bases stayed unmatched. The CDR3 consists of 14 residues. CDR1 is GTSNPN, CDR2 SVGIG, per germline (reference sequence).

This clone was counted a few times. The CDR3 nucleotides are TGTGCCAGCAGCTTAGACCTGACGAACACTGAAGCTTTCTTT. This encodes CASSLDLTNTEAFF. V gene TRBV7-9 combines with J gene TRBJ1-1, with D unresolved. Trimming took off 1 base at V and 1 base at J, with 7 bases between the two ends. The germline gives CDR1 SEHNR, CDR2 FQNEAQ (reference sequence). CDR3 length: 14 residues. The full variable domain, its missing parts supplied by reference TRBV7-9 and TRBJ1-1, is DTGVSQNPRHKITKRGQNVTFRCDPISEHNRLYWYRQTLGQGPEFLTYFQNEAQLEKSRLLSDRFSAERPKGSFSTLEIQRTEQGDSAMYLCASSLDLTNTEAFFGQGTRLTVV.

This rearrangement joins TRBV4-1 to TRBJ2-7; D might be TRBD1 (5 bases). Germline V gene lookup returns CDR1 MGHRA and CDR2 YSYEKL. V gave up 3 bases and J gave up 5 bases, with 11 bases separating them. The CDR3 totals 13 residues. The CDR3 DNA reads TGCGCCAGCAGCCACGCAGGGCTTGACGAGCAGTACTTC. It is translated as CASSHAGLDEQYF.

The chain is built from TRBV6-6 and TRBJ2-1, with 7 nucleotides matching TRBD2. CDR3 length equals 13 residues. CDR1 MNHNY and CDR2 SVGAGI come from the germline V gene (reference sequence). The ends lost 8 bases at V and 5 bases at J; junction bases unmatched: 6. In DNA, the CDR3 is TGTGCCAGCTCCCCAGGACTAGACAATGAGCAGTTCTTC. Translated: CASSPGLDNEQFF.

The chain joins TRBV4-1 to TRBJ1-5, with D tentatively TRBD1 (6 bases). V was shortened by 0 bases and J by 0 bases, with 18 bases between the two germline ends. In germline, CDR1 is MGHRA, CDR2 YSYEKL. CDR3 length equals 19 residues. The CDR3 spells CASSQDAGTLIDSNQPQHF. The CDR3 region has the DNA TGCGCCAGCAGCCAAGACGCCGGGACACTCATTGATAGCAATCAGCCCCAGCATTTT.

This chain joins TRBV27 and TRBJ2-3; 11 positions agree with TRBD2. Germline CDR1 reads MNHEY; CDR2 reads SMNVEV (reference sequence). Trimming cost V 4 bases and J 2 bases; bases outside gene matches: 8. The length of the CDR3 is 17 residues. The CDR3 here is CASSSKGLAEYTDTQYF. The CDR3, as DNA: TGTGCCAGCAGTTCGAAGGGACTAGCGGAGTACACAGATACGCAGTATTTT.

The rearrangement joins TRBV11-2 to TRBJ2-5, with TRBD2 as a possible D gene (5 bases). This CDR3 contains 14 residues. V lost 0 bases and J 5 bases, leaving 10 bases between the germline ends. The germline V gene has CDR1 SGHAT and CDR2 FQNNGV. The CDR3 is CASSLDLAQETQYF. The CDR3 bases are TGTGCCAGCAGCTTAGACCTAGCCCAGGAGACCCAGTACTTC.